A selection of T cell receptor beta chains follows, all from one sample in a study of shared clonotypes between healthy human individuals. Profiling relied on immunoSEQ multiplex PCR, and the TCRdb table lists in-frame clones only, not all of them. Of fewer than 550,000 clones listed, almost 80% are singletons. Sequenced: PBMCs. The receptors come from a woman between 40 and 55 years old in good health. Some clones in this sample may be carry-over from other donors' samples. CDR3s include the opening cysteine and the closing phenylalanine or tryptophan. Fields, in order: clone size, J gene, D gene, V gene, CDR3 protein, CDR3 DNA. D genes are given only for firm matches. Only some rows state a clone size, as once, few, many or a class for expanded clones.

>.|TRBJ2-1|.|TRBV7-2
CASSFINEQFF
TGTGCCAGCAGCTTTATCAATGAGCAGTTCTTC
>.|TRBJ2-3|.|TRBV27
CASSLGTVGTDTQYF
TGTGCCAGCAGTTTGGGCACGGTGGGCACAGATACGCAGTATTTT
>.|TRBJ2-3|TRBD2|TRBV11-2
CASSFPSGGVPDTQYF
TGTGCCAGCAGCTTCCCTAGCGGAGGGGTTCCAGATACGCAGTATTTT
>.|TRBJ2-1|TRBD1|TRBV19
CASSIGTGGGEQFF
TGTGCCAGTAGTATAGGGACAGGGGGCGGTGAGCAGTTCTTC
>.|TRBJ1-5|TRBD1|TRBV9
CASSGQGASNQPQHF
TGTGCCAGCAGCGGCCAGGGGGCGAGCAATCAGCCCCAGCATTTT
>.|TRBJ2-1|.|TRBV6-6
CASSRYNEQFF
TGTGCCAGCAGTAGATACAATGAGCAGTTCTTC
>.|TRBJ1-1|.|TRBV9
CASSVSGGAWDTEAFF
TGTGCCAGCAGCGTAAGTGGGGGCGCTTGGGACACTGAAGCTTTCTTT
>few|TRBJ1-1|.|TRBV19
CASSIQGGTEAFF
TGTGCCAGTAGTATTCAGGGAGGAACTGAAGCTTTCTTT
>few|TRBJ2-1|.|TRBV19
CASSGQFESSYNEQFF
TGTGCCAGTAGTGGACAGTTCGAAAGCTCCTACAATGAGCAGTTCTTC
>.|TRBJ2-7|.|TRBV11-2
CASSSYLAGEQYF
TGTGCCAGCAGCTCCTACCTAGCTGGCGAGCAGTACTTC
>.|TRBJ2-1|.|TRBV2
CASSERSGHASRYNEQFF
TGTGCCAGCAGTGAAAGGAGCGGACACGCCTCAAGATACAATGAGCAGTTCTTC
>.|TRBJ1-1|.|TRBV9
CASSVGPDGSTEAFF
TGTGCCAGCAGCGTAGGGCCGGACGGGTCGACTGAAGCTTTCTTT
>.|TRBJ2-4|TRBD2|TRBV27
CASRTGGSGNALAKNIQYF
TGTGCCAGCAGAACCGGGGGTAGCGGGAATGCCCTAGCCAAAAACATTCAGTACTTC
>.|TRBJ2-5|TRBD1|TRBV11-2
CASSLGLGTGVETQYF
TGTGCCAGCAGCTTAGGCTTGGGGACAGGGGTTGAGACCCAGTACTTC